Here is one T cell receptor (beta chain) with its context. This sample stems from a study of blood T cell repertoires in COVID-19. Study details: Sites across the United States, Italy and Spain contributed samples from acute and convalescent COVID-19. Nucleic acid was either cDNA or gDNA, and it came from T cells, B-cell-depleted T cells, or PBMCs.

Germline V gene lookup returns CDR1 MGHDK and CDR2 SYGVNS. The germline V and J ends were trimmed by 5 bases and 3 bases, with 16 bases remaining between them. The CDR3 runs 15 residues. Study processing details: Nucleated cell counts were estimated from reference gene primer amplification. Sequenced by immunoSEQ multiplex PCR; TCRdb stores in-frame clones only, minus some. V, J and clone size derive from that table, while D and trimming were established from the DNA sequence. The sample lists 200,000 to 250,000 clones, around 86% seen once, with about 2% in the top ten. This chain links TRBV25-1 with TRBJ2-5; weak D call: TRBD2 (7 bases). This clonotype was sampled from a man aged 25-45 years who had recovered from COVID-19. Source material: peripheral blood. The CDR3 DNA follows: TGTGCCAGCAGTTCGTCAGGGAGGGGGGAAGAGACCCAGTACTTC. The encoded protein is CASSSSGRGEETQYF.